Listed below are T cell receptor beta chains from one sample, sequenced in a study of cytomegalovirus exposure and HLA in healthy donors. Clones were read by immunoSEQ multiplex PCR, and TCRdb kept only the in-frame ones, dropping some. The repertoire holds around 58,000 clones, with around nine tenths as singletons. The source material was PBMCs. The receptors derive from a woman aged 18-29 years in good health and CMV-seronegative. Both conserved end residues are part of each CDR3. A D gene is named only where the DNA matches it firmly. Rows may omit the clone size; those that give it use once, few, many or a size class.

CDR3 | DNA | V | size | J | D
CASSAGFSATNEKLFF | TGTGCCAGCAGCGCCGGATTCAGCGCAACTAATGAAAAACTGTTTTTT | TRBV9 | . | TRBJ1-4 | .
CASSAPGQGASEQFF | TGTGCCAGCTCCGCTCCGGGACAGGGGGCGAGTGAGCAGTTCTTC | TRBV18 | once | TRBJ2-1 | TRBD1
CASSYGVGVRDETQYF | TGTGCCAGCAGTTACGGGGTCGGAGTCAGGGATGAGACCCAGTACTTC | TRBV6-6 | few | TRBJ2-5 | .
CASSLDGTLNTEAFF | TGTGCCAGCAGCTTAGACGGGACATTAAACACTGAAGCTTTCTTT | TRBV7-6 | once | TRBJ1-1 | .
CASNPTGWGGYTF | TGTGCCAGCAATCCCACAGGGTGGGGAGGCTACACCTTC | TRBV6-1 | once | TRBJ1-2 | .
CASRKRGGNSDTQYF | TGTGCCAGCAGAAAGAGGGGGGGGAACTCAGATACGCAGTATTTT | TRBV9 | . | TRBJ2-3 | .
CASSLTGNEQFF | TGTGCCAGCAGCTTAACAGGGAATGAGCAGTTCTTC | TRBV7-9 | . | TRBJ2-1 | .
CASSLAWEGPPQETQYF | TGTGCCAGCAGCTTAGCGTGGGAGGGTCCGCCCCAAGAGACCCAGTACTTC | TRBV7-6 | . | TRBJ2-5 | TRBD2
CATSREDSYEQYF | TGTGCCACCAGCAGAGAGGACAGCTACGAGCAGTACTTC | TRBV15 | . | TRBJ2-7 | .
CASGRGGAIDNEQFF | TGTGCCAGTGGGAGAGGGGGGGCTATTGACAATGAGCAGTTCTTC | TRBV9 | . | TRBJ2-1 | .
CASSESRGDEQFF | TGTGCCAGCAGTGAAAGCAGGGGCGATGAGCAGTTCTTC | TRBV2 | . | TRBJ2-1 | .
CASSLEGRRTEAFF | TGTGCCAGCAGCTTAGAAGGGCGGAGGACTGAAGCTTTCTTT | TRBV13 | once | TRBJ1-1 | .
CASSWMGQGAGDTQYF | TGCGCCAGCAGCTGGATGGGACAGGGGGCGGGAGATACGCAGTATTTT | TRBV5-1 | . | TRBJ2-3 | TRBD1
CASSQAQGIYEQYF | TGCGCCAGCAGCCAAGCGCAGGGTATCTACGAGCAGTACTTC | TRBV4-1 | . | TRBJ2-7 | .
CASSQRGQEYEQYF | TGTGCCAGCAGCCAAAGGGGACAGGAGTACGAGCAGTACTTC | TRBV4-2 | medium-sized | TRBJ2-7 | TRBD1
CACPSGGSYNEQFF | TGTGCCTGTCCCAGCGGGGGCTCCTACAATGAGCAGTTCTTC | TRBV30 | once | TRBJ2-1 | TRBD2
CAISEYETAHNEKLFF | TGTGCCATCAGTGAGTACGAGACAGCCCATAATGAAAAACTGTTTTTT | TRBV10-3 | . | TRBJ1-4 | .
CASKAGGGTDTQYF | TGTGCCAGTAAGGCGGGAGGAGGAACAGATACGCAGTATTTT | TRBV6-1 | . | TRBJ2-3 | TRBD2
CASSSTAGSTDTQYF | TGTGCCAGCAGTTCCACAGCGGGGAGCACAGATACGCAGTATTTT | TRBV6-4 | . | TRBJ2-3 | TRBD2
CASTGRGLAGAVGTQYF | TGTGCCAGCACTGGAAGAGGGCTAGCGGGGGCAGTCGGTACGCAGTATTTT | TRBV27 | . | TRBJ2-3 | TRBD2
CASSPATSGLTDTQYF | TGCGCCAGCAGCCCGGCGACTAGCGGGCTCACAGATACGCAGTATTTT | TRBV4-1 | once | TRBJ2-3 | TRBD2
CASSPAGTIIPGELFF | TGTGCCAGCTCACCAGCCGGGACTATTATTCCGGGGGAGCTGTTTTTT | TRBV18 | once | TRBJ2-2 | TRBD2
CASSSQGAAYYGYTF | TGTGCCAGCAGTTCCCAGGGGGCTGCTTACTATGGCTACACCTTC | TRBV28 | . | TRBJ1-2 | TRBD1
CASSETSGGTDTQYF | TGTGCCAGCAGTGAGACTAGCGGGGGCACAGATACGCAGTATTTT | TRBV6-4 | few | TRBJ2-3 | TRBD2
CASRSGGYSTDTQYF | TGCGCCAGCAGGTCCGGCGGATATAGCACAGATACGCAGTATTTT | TRBV5-1 | . | TRBJ2-3 | .
CASSIGDRGDTEAFF | TGTGCCAGTAGTATAGGGGACAGGGGCGACACTGAAGCTTTCTTT | TRBV19 | once | TRBJ1-1 | TRBD1
CASTPTTGGRQFF | TGTGCCAGCACCCCAACGACGGGGGGAAGGCAGTTCTTC | TRBV11-2 | . | TRBJ2-1 | TRBD2
CASWFESYEQYF | TGCGCCAGCTGGTTTGAGTCCTACGAGCAGTACTTC | TRBV10-1 | . | TRBJ2-7 | .
CASSLETGSDTQYF | TGTGCCAGCAGCCTTGAAACAGGGTCGGATACGCAGTATTTT | TRBV5-6 | . | TRBJ2-3 | .
CARGDRDLSGYTF | TGTGCCAGGGGGGACAGGGACCTAAGCGGCTACACCTTC | TRBV2 | few | TRBJ1-2 | TRBD1
CASSPADTGTGGLETQYF | TGTGCCAGCTCACCGGCGGATACCGGGACAGGGGGCCTAGAGACCCAGTACTTC | TRBV18 | . | TRBJ2-5 | TRBD1
CASSKQGYQPQHF | TGTGCCAGCAGTAAGCAGGGGTATCAGCCCCAGCATTTT | TRBV6-6 | . | TRBJ1-5 | .
CASSLVHYEQYF | TGTGCCAGCAGCTTAGTCCACTACGAGCAGTACTTC | TRBV7-9 | once | TRBJ2-7 | .
CASEEVAGVIHEQFF | TGTGCCAGCGAAGAAGTAGCGGGAGTTATACATGAGCAGTTCTTC | TRBV28 | . | TRBJ2-1 | TRBD2
CASSLAGLAGGLATGELFF | TGTGCCAGCAGCTTAGCGGGACTAGCGGGGGGACTGGCCACCGGGGAGCTGTTTTTT | TRBV7-2 | . | TRBJ2-2 | TRBD2
CASSGGTGHPPLHF | TGTGCCAGCAGCGGGGGAACAGGCCATCCACCCCTCCACTTT | TRBV2 | . | TRBJ1-6 | .
CASGTSGRAAETQYF | TGTGCCTCCGGGACTAGCGGGAGGGCTGCAGAGACCCAGTACTTC | TRBV10-3 | . | TRBJ2-5 | TRBD2
CSVATGGNTEAFF | TGCAGCGTTGCGACAGGGGGAAACACTGAAGCTTTCTTT | TRBV29-1 | . | TRBJ1-1 | TRBD1
CASFPPRSGRSGDTQYF | TGTGCCAGCTTCCCCCCGAGGAGCGGGAGAAGTGGAGATACGCAGTATTTT | TRBV27 | . | TRBJ2-3 | TRBD2
CARGPQKTGPNQPQHF | TGTGCCAGAGGCCCCCAAAAGACAGGGCCCAATCAGCCCCAGCATTTT | TRBV27 | . | TRBJ1-5 | TRBD1
CASSFGTTGVEYEQYF | TGCGCCAGCAGCTTCGGGACAACAGGGGTCGAATACGAGCAGTACTTC | TRBV5-1 | . | TRBJ2-7 | TRBD1
CASSQDLGGNTEAFF | TGCGCCAGCAGCCAAGATCTCGGGGGGAACACTGAAGCTTTCTTT | TRBV4-3 | . | TRBJ1-1 | .
CASSLEGGGAQETQYF | TGCGCCAGCAGCTTGGAGGGCGGGGGGGCCCAAGAGACCCAGTACTTC | TRBV5-1 | . | TRBJ2-5 | TRBD2
CSVAPGQPDTQYF | TGCAGCGTGGCTCCTGGACAGCCAGATACGCAGTATTTT | TRBV29-1 | . | TRBJ2-3 | .
CASSIMGHMNTEAFF | TGCGCCAGCAGCATTATGGGACACATGAACACTGAAGCTTTCTTT | TRBV5-1 | . | TRBJ1-1 | .
CASSADILSYTEAFF | TGTGCCAGCAGCGCCGACATTTTAAGTTACACTGAAGCTTTCTTT | TRBV2 | . | TRBJ1-1 | .
CASSPGRTGGKYTEAFF | TGTGCCAGCAGCCCTGGGAGGACAGGGGGAAAGTACACTGAAGCTTTCTTT | TRBV11-2 | few | TRBJ1-1 | TRBD1
CASSPGSFGGTDTQYF | TGTGCCAGCAGCCCCGGCTCATTCGGGGGCACAGATACGCAGTATTTT | TRBV11-2 | . | TRBJ2-3 | .
CAAPGISRLNSPLHF | TGTGCCGCTCCGGGAATTTCCAGGCTAAATTCACCCCTCCACTTT | TRBV30 | . | TRBJ1-6 | .